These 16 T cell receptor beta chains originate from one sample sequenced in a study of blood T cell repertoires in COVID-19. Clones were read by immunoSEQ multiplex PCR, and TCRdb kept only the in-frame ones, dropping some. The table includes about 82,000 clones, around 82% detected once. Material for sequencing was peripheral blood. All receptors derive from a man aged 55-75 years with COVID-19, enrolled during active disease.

DNA for the CDR3: TGTGCCAGCAGCTTAGTTCAGGGAACGGCCTACGAGCAGTACTTC. Protein: CASSLVQGTAYEQYF. The chain combines TRBV7-9 with TRBJ2-7; TRBD1 is a possible D gene (5 bases). The V end lost 1 base, the J end lost 2 bases, and 12 bases lay between the germline ends. The CDR3 length is 15 residues. Germline V gene lookup returns CDR1 SEHNR and CDR2 FQNEAQ (reference sequence).

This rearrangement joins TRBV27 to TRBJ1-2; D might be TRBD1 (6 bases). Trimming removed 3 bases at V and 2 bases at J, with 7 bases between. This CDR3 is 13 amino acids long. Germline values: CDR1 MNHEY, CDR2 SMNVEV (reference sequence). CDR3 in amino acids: CASSFQGNYGYTF. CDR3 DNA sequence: TGTGCCAGCAGTTTTCAGGGGAACTATGGCTACACCTTC.

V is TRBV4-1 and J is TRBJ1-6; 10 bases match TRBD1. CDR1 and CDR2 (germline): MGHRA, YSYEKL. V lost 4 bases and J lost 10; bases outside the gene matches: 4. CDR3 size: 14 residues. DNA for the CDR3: TGCGCCAGCAGCCTCCGGGACAGGGGCTCACCCCTCCACTTT. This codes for CASSLRDRGSPLHF.

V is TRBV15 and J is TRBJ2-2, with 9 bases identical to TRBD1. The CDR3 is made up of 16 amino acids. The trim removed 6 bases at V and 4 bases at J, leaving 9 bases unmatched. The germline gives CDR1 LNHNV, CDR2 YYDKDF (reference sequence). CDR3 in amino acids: CATRTGQGISTGELFF. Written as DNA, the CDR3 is TGTGCCACCAGAACGGGACAGGGCATTAGCACCGGGGAGCTGTTTTTT.

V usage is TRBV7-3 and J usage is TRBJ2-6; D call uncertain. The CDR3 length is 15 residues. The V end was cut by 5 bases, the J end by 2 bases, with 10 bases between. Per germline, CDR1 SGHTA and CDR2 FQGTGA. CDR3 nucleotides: TGTGCCAGCAGCACGCCGGTCACTGGGGCCAACGTCCTGACTTTC. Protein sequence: CASSTPVTGANVLTF.

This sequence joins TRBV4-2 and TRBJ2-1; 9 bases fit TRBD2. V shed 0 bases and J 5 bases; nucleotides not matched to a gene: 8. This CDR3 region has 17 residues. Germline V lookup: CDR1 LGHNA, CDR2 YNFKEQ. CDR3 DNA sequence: TGTGCCAGCAGCCAAGATCTAGGGCGGGGGGGCAACAATGAGCAGTTCTTC. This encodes CASSQDLGRGGNNEQFF.

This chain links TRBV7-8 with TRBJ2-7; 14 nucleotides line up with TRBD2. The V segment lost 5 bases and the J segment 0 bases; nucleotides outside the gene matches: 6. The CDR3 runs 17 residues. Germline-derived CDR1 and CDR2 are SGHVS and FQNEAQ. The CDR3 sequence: CASSPGTSGGISYEQYF. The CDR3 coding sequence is TGTGCCAGCAGCCCGGGGACTAGCGGGGGCATCTCCTACGAGCAGTACTTC.

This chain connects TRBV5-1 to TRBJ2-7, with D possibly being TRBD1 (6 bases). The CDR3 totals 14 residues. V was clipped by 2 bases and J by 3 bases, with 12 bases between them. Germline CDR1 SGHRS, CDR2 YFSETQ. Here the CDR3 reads CASSFNRVGYEQYF. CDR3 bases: TGCGCCAGCAGCTTTAACAGGGTGGGCTACGAGCAGTACTTC.

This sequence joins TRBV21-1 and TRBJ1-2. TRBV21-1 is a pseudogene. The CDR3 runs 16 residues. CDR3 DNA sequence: TGTGCCAGCAGCAAAGTTAAGACTGAAGCTAACTATGGCTACACCTTC. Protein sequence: CASSKVKTEANYGYTF.

The CDR3 loop reads CASSLLNANTGELFF. CDR3 coding DNA: TGTGCCAGCAGCCTTCTAAACGCGAACACCGGGGAGCTGTTTTTT. The genes are TRBV7-2 and TRBJ2-2; no clear D. V was shortened by 5 bases and J by 0 bases, with 10 bases between the two germline ends. The germline V gene has CDR1 SGHTA and CDR2 FQGNSA. The CDR3 runs to 15 residues. Combining the CDR3 with reference TRBV7-2 and TRBJ2-2 gives the whole variable domain GAGVSQSPSNKVTEKGKDVELRCDPISGHTALYWYRQSLGQGLEFLIYFQGNSAPDKSGLPSDRFSAERTGGSVSTLTIQRTQQEDSAVYLCASSLLNANTGELFFGEGSRLTVL.

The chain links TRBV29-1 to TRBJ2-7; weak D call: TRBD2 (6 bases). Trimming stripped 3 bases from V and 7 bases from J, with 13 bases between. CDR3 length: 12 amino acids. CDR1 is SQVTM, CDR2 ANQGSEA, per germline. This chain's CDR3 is CSVEVGGPEQYF. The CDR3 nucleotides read TGCAGCGTTGAGGTCGGGGGTCCGGAGCAGTACTTC.

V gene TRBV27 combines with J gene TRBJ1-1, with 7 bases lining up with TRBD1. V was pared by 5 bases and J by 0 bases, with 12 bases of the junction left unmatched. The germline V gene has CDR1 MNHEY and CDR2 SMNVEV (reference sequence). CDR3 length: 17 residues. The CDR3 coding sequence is TGTGCCAGCAGTCCACTACGGACAGGAAGAATGAACACTGAAGCTTTCTTT. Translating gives CASSPLRTGRMNTEAFF.

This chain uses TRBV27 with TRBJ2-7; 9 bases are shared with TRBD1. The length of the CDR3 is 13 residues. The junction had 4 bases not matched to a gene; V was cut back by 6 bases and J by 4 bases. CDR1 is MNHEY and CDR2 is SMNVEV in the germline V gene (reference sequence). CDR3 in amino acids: CASRRQGGYEQYF. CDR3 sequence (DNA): TGTGCCAGCAGGCGACAGGGGGGGTACGAGCAGTACTTC.

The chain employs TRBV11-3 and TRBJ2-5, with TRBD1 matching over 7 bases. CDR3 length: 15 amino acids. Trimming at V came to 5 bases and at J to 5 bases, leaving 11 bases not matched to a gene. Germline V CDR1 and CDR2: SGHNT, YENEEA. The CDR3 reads CASSHRQGQGETQYF. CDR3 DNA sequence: TGTGCCAGCAGCCATAGACAGGGTCAAGGGGAGACCCAGTACTTC.

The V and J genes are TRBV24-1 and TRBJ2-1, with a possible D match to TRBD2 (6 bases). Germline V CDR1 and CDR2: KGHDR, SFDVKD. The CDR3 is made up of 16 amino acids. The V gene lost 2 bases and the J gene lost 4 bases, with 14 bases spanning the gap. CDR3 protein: CATSDSSVAGYNEQFF. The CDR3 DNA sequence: TGTGCCACCAGTGATTCTTCTGTGGCGGGATACAATGAGCAGTTCTTC.

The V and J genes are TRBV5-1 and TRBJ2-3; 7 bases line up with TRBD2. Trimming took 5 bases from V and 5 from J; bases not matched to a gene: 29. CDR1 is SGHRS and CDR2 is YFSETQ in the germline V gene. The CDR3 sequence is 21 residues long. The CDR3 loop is CASSSGGSGGGVVSGGDTQYF. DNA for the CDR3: TGCGCCAGCAGTTCGGGAGGTAGCGGAGGAGGGGTAGTATCGGGAGGAGATACGCAGTATTTT.